Listed below are T cell receptor beta chains from one sample, sequenced in a study of shared clonotypes between healthy human individuals. Using immunoSEQ multiplex PCR, the repertoire was profiled, and TCRdb retains in-frame clones only, with some absent. The table has 110,000 or so clones, under 70% seen once. Material for sequencing was memory CD8+ T cells sorted from blood. Receptors were obtained from a woman aged 25 to 39 in good health. CDR3s include the opening cysteine and the closing phenylalanine or tryptophan. The D gene is left open where the match is weak. Rows may omit the clone size; those that give it use once, few, many or a size class.

size | J | V | length | D | CDR3 | DNA
- | TRBJ1-6 | TRBV5-3 | 14 | - | CASSLASANSPLHF | TGTGCCAGCAGCTTGGCGTCAGCTAATTCACCCCTCCACTTT
- | TRBJ2-5 | TRBV7-4 | 14 | - | CASSSRSGLETQYF | TGTGCCAGCAGCTCCAGAAGCGGCCTGGAGACCCAGTACTTC
few | TRBJ2-7 | TRBV5-4 | 13 | - | CASSLMPDYEQYF | TGTGCCAGCAGCTTGATGCCTGACTACGAGCAGTACTTC
- | TRBJ2-2 | TRBV27 | 15 | TRBD2 | CASRSIAGHTGELFF | TGTGCCAGCAGGTCAATAGCGGGGCACACCGGGGAGCTGTTTTTT
once | TRBJ1-2 | TRBV28 | 13 | - | CASSLLTNYGYTF | TGTGCCAGCAGTTTATTAACTAACTATGGCTACACCTTC
- | TRBJ2-5 | TRBV6-4 | 15 | - | CASSDGEVGGETQYF | TGTGCCAGCAGTGACGGCGAGGTTGGTGGGGAGACCCAGTACTTC
- | TRBJ2-7 | TRBV5-1 | 16 | TRBD2 | CASSLEAGRKSYEQYF | TGCGCCAGCAGCTTGGAGGCCGGGAGGAAGTCCTACGAGCAGTACTTC
- | TRBJ1-2 | TRBV27 | 14 | - | CASSLFGGADGYTF | TGTGCCAGCAGTTTATTCGGGGGGGCCGATGGCTACACCTTC
few | TRBJ2-5 | TRBV7-4 | 15 | - | CASSPLRRSEETQYF | TGTGCCAGCAGCCCCCTCAGGAGGTCAGAAGAGACCCAGTACTTC
- | TRBJ2-7 | TRBV5-4 | 14 | TRBD2 | CASSSSGSGREQYF | TGTGCCAGCAGCTCTAGCGGGTCGGGTCGGGAGCAGTACTTC
- | TRBJ2-7 | TRBV5-1 | 11 | - | CASSSGYEQYF | TGCGCCAGCAGCTCTGGCTACGAGCAGTACTTC
- | TRBJ2-7 | TRBV4-1 | 12 | - | CASSQDPSEQYF | TGCGCCAGCAGCCAAGATCCTTCCGAGCAGTACTTC
- | TRBJ2-7 | TRBV28 | 11 | - | CAKGPSYEQYF | TGTGCCAAGGGCCCGTCCTACGAGCAGTACTTC
few | TRBJ2-5 | TRBV9 | 14 | - | CASSVGGSQETQYF | TGTGCCAGCAGCGTAGGGGGAAGCCAAGAGACCCAGTACTTC
- | TRBJ1-1 | TRBV5-1 | 13 | TRBD1 | CASSGQVNTEAFF | TGCGCCAGCAGCGGACAGGTGAACACTGAAGCTTTCTTT
- | TRBJ2-7 | TRBV5-1 | 15 | - | CASSLSELPAYEQYF | TGCGCCAGCAGTTTAAGTGAGTTGCCTGCCTACGAGCAGTACTTC
- | TRBJ2-1 | TRBV4-2 | 18 | - | CASSLVLRGRRVYNEQFF | TGTGCCAGCAGCTTAGTCCTGAGGGGTAGGAGGGTCTACAATGAGCAGTTCTTC
- | TRBJ2-1 | TRBV27 | 14 | - | CASSLSGPYNEQFF | TGTGCCAGCAGTTTATCGGGACCCTACAATGAGCAGTTCTTC
- | TRBJ2-7 | TRBV5-8 | 16 | TRBD1 | CASSLAGDSFSYEQYF | TGTGCCAGCAGCTTGGCCGGGGACAGCTTCTCCTACGAGCAGTACTTC
few | TRBJ2-1 | TRBV19 | 18 | - | CASSIDRSGGQPYNEQFF | TGTGCCAGTAGTATAGATCGGTCGGGGGGACAGCCTTACAATGAGCAGTTCTTC
- | TRBJ2-1 | TRBV29-1 | 10 | - | CSAYYNEQFF | TGCAGCGCGTACTACAATGAGCAGTTCTTC
- | TRBJ2-7 | TRBV6-1 | 14 | - | CASSVRMEIYEQYF | TGTGCCAGCAGTGTCAGGATGGAGATCTACGAGCAGTACTTC
- | TRBJ2-7 | TRBV10-3 | 15 | TRBD1 | CAISEDRVMTYEQYF | TGTGCCATCAGTGAGGACAGGGTGATGACCTACGAGCAGTACTTC
few | TRBJ2-3 | TRBV5-6 | 13 | TRBD1 | CASSRGQADTQYF | TGTGCCAGCAGCCGCGGACAGGCAGATACGCAGTATTTT
- | TRBJ2-5 | TRBV25-1 | 14 | - | CASTSSGGRETQYF | TGTGCCAGCACCTCTTCTGGGGGGCGGGAGACCCAGTACTTC
- | TRBJ2-1 | TRBV30 | 14 | TRBD2 | CAWRASGRRNEQFF | TGTGCCTGGCGCGCTAGCGGGAGGCGGAATGAGCAGTTCTTC